These 6 T cell receptor beta chains were all obtained from the same sample, sequenced in a study of T cells expressing NK-cell markers. TCRdb reworked the 5' RACE reads into one entry per CDR3 protein, no DNA. The table lists 400,000 or so distinct CDR3 sequences. The sequenced sample consisted of blood T cells: a sorted CD56 or NKG2C T cell subset, CD4+ or CD8+ T cells, or bulk PBMC T cells (not recorded which). The receptors stem from a woman in her 50s in good health.

V gene TRBV19 combines with J gene TRBJ2-3; TCRdb reports TRBD1, a call that lacks DNA to check it against. This CDR3 is 16 amino acids long. Germline V gene sequence: CDR1 LNHDA, CDR2 SQIVND (reference sequence). The CDR3 spells CASSMGGTASTDTQYF. Full variable domain (rest looked up from reference TRBV19 and TRBJ2-3): DGGITQSPKYLFRKEGQNVTLSCEQNLNHDAMYWYRQDPGQGLRLIYYSQIVNDFQKGDIAEGYSVSREKKESFPLTVTSAQKNPTAFYLCASSMGGTASTDTQYFGPGTRLTVL.

V usage is TRBV6-5 and J usage is TRBJ1-1; TCRdb calls TRBD1, which cannot be checked without DNA. Germline CDR1 MNHEY, CDR2 SVGAGI. CDR3 length equals 16 residues. CDR3 loop: CASSYSGKHMNTEAFF.

The chain uses TRBV28 and TRBJ2-5; TCRdb reports TRBD2, a call that lacks DNA to check it against. This CDR3 region has 14 residues. The germline CDR1 and CDR2 sequences are MDHEN and SYDVKM. CDR3 residues: CASSRSQSGTRGYF. The whole variable domain, filled in from reference TRBV28 and TRBJ2-5, reads DVKVTQSSRYLVKRTGEKVFLECVQDMDHENMFWYRQDPGLGLRLIYFSYDVKMKEKGDIPEGYSVSREKKERFSLILESASTNQTSMYLCASSRSQSGTRGYFGPGTRLLVL.

The rearrangement joins TRBV10-3 to TRBJ1-2; TCRdb's D call of TRBD1 is untestable without DNA. This CDR3 comprises 15 residues. Germline V gene sequence: CDR1 ENHRY, CDR2 SYGVKD. The CDR3 reads CAISESRTGSYGYTF.

The chain carries TRBV24-1 and TRBJ1-5; TCRdb outputs TRBD1, but without DNA this stays unchecked. Germline CDR1 reads KGHDR; CDR2 reads SFDVKD. CDR3 length equals 14 residues. This chain's CDR3 is CATSDGGGNQPQHF.

The rearrangement joins TRBV19 to TRBJ2-3; the TRBD1 assignment by TCRdb is unverifiable without DNA. In germline, CDR1 is LNHDA, CDR2 SQIVND (reference sequence). This CDR3 spans 14 amino acids. The CDR3: CASRATGSTDTQYF. Based on the CDR3 plus reference TRBV19 and TRBJ2-3, the full variable domain is DGGITQSPKYLFRKEGQNVTLSCEQNLNHDAMYWYRQDPGQGLRLIYYSQIVNDFQKGDIAEGYSVSREKKESFPLTVTSAQKNPTAFYLCASRATGSTDTQYFGPGTRLTVL.